This TCR beta chain was sequenced during a study of CD8 T cells in ankylosing spondylitis (TCRdb year 2017). With regard to the full study: T cell receptor beta repertoires were profiled in healthy donors and ankylosing spondylitis patients so that disease-linked TCR variants could be found. In total, the full study cohort was made up of 85 to 140 healthy donors and 25 ankylosing spondylitis patients. Samples of peripheral blood were taken, and for ankylosing spondylitis patients, synovial fluid was collected as well.

This clonotype was counted at least ten times. It has no known antigen specificity. Base qualities are not at hand, and no much larger clone is one base apart. The CDR3, cysteine through phenylalanine, is 13 amino acids long. Of all the DNA, just the CDR3 is kept, 39 bases in frame from base 1. As encoded in the germline V gene, CDR1 is MNHEY while CDR2 is SVGEGT. V is clipped by 2 bases and J by 9 bases, and the sequence between their germline boundaries is 11 bases long. The study at large found these results: Significant enrichment of the disease-linked clones was reported in matched synovial fluid samples from ankylosing spondylitis patients. A CD8+ phenotype was shown by the disease-linked clones, which were found at relatively low frequencies in peripheral blood. Some motif variants were previously reported in synovial fluid and blood of reactive arthritis patients, suggesting common disease-initiation mechanisms. A TCR beta motif of 8 or 9 highly homologous amino acid variants appeared characteristic of blood from ankylosing spondylitis patients.

For sequencing, an Illumina HiSeq 2500 was employed. Quantitative 5'-RACE with molecular barcodes was used to prepare TCR beta libraries. In the authors' own workflow: A new computational method based on a probabilistic model of VDJ rearrangement was used to identify disease-linked TCR variants. TCRdb handled the public reads itself, with Q25 trimming in fastp and clone calling in MiXCR, and kept productive beta chains. CDR3 protein duplicates are merged, each entry listing the most common genes and DNA. The V and J calls reflect TCRdb's pipeline rather than the authors' work. Within this sample are approximately 180,000 distinct CDR3 sequences, with approximately 18% of them counted one time only. Jointly, the top ten make up 4.3% of the sample.

The sequenced sample consisted of blood, either unsorted or a sorted T cell fraction (not recorded which). The chain is made from TRBV6-2 or TRBV6-3 and TRBJ2-1, with the D gene not confidently named. This sequence originates from a male donor aged 10-29 years with ankylosing spondylitis or in good health (not recorded which). Donor details come from another sample of the same person, matched by shared clones. The nucleotides are TGTGCCAGCAGTTACCCGAAGGGCGTTGAGCAGTTCTTC. Translated, this gives CASSYPKGVEQFF.